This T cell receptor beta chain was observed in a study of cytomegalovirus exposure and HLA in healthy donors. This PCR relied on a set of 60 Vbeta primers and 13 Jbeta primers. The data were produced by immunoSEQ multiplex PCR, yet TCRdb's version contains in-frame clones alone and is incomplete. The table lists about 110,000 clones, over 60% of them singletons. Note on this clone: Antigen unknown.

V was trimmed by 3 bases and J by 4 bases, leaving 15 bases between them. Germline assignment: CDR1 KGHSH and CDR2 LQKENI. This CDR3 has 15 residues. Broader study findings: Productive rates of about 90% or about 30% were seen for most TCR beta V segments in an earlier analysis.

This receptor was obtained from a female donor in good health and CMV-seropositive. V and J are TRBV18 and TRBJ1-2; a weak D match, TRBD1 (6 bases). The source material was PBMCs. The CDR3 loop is CASSPQQDSPYGYTF. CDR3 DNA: TGTGCCAGCTCACCCCAGCAGGACAGCCCCTATGGCTACACCTTC.